This is a list of T cell receptor beta chains from one sample in a study of beta chain features in type 1 diabetes. Generated by immunoSEQ multiplex PCR, the TCRdb table keeps only in-frame clones and is missing some. The data contain fewer than 350,000 clones, over 14% of them seen just once; the ten biggest clones take up less than 0.02%. Material: naive CD4+ T cells from blood. The receptors shown here come from a man younger than 35 with type 1 diabetes. Each CDR3 is given with its conserved first and last residue. A D gene is named only where the DNA matches it firmly. Size values are once, few and many counts, or a class for expanded clones, and some rows have none.

J,D,V,size,CDR3,DNA
TRBJ1-1,.,TRBV2,.,CASSREGTEAFF,TGTGCCAGCAGCCGGGAGGGAACTGAAGCTTTCTTT
TRBJ2-7,TRBD2,TRBV29-1,few,CSVEKNSGDEQYF,TGCAGCGTGGAAAAAAACAGCGGGGACGAGCAGTACTTC
TRBJ2-2,.,TRBV4-1,.,CASSHLNTGELFF,TGCGCCAGCAGCCATCTTAACACCGGGGAGCTGTTTTTT
TRBJ2-1,.,TRBV10-3,few,CAIMGSYNEQFF,TGTGCCATCATGGGCAGCTACAATGAGCAGTTCTTC
TRBJ2-7,.,TRBV6-5,few,CATWTRRTYEQYF,TGTGCCACCTGGACGCGACGGACTTACGAGCAGTACTTC
TRBJ2-7,.,TRBV18,few,CASSPPGTPSKQYF,TGTGCCAGCTCACCACCCGGGACTCCGTCCAAGCAGTACTTC
TRBJ1-2,.,TRBV5-4,few,CASSFPGRYGYTF,TGTGCCAGCAGCTTTCCGGGGAGATATGGCTACACCTTC
TRBJ2-2,.,TRBV16,few,CASSQFPGDTGELFF,TGTGCCAGCAGCCAATTTCCAGGGGACACCGGGGAGCTGTTTTTT
TRBJ2-5,.,TRBV15,few,CATSRTKEETQYF,TGTGCCACCAGCAGAACAAAAGAAGAGACCCAGTACTTC
TRBJ2-7,.,TRBV30,.,CALADRHEQYF,TGTGCCCTCGCGGACAGACACGAGCAGTACTTC
TRBJ1-1,.,TRBV4-3,few,CASSRRVRSTEAFF,TGCGCCAGCAGCCGCAGGGTCAGGAGCACTGAAGCTTTCTTT
TRBJ2-7,.,TRBV6-5,.,CASSYGTKVHEQYF,TGTGCCAGCAGTTACGGGACAAAAGTCCACGAGCAGTACTTC
TRBJ2-7,TRBD2,TRBV5-4,.,CASSLYSSGGPREQYF,TGTGCCAGCAGCTTGTACTCTAGCGGGGGCCCCCGGGAGCAGTACTTC
TRBJ2-1,TRBD2,TRBV30,.,CASWTSGSGEQFF,TGTGCCTCTTGGACTAGCGGGAGTGGTGAGCAGTTCTTC
TRBJ2-1,TRBD1,TRBV14,once,CASSQMPGQGASNEQFF,TGTGCCAGCAGCCAGATGCCGGGACAGGGGGCCTCCAATGAGCAGTTCTTC
TRBJ2-1,.,TRBV7-8,.,CASSHLLSGPLQEQFF,TGTGCCAGCAGCCACCTTCTGAGCGGGCCTTTACAGGAGCAGTTCTTC
TRBJ2-3,TRBD2,TRBV18,.,CASSPTSGYRDTQYF,TGTGCCAGCTCACCGACTAGCGGCTATAGGGATACGCAGTATTTT
TRBJ2-7,.,TRBV6-6,.,CASRQTGLSYEQYF,TGTGCCAGCAGGCAGACTGGCCTCTCCTACGAGCAGTACTTC
TRBJ2-3,TRBD2,TRBV2,few,CASKKNSGRGTDTQYF,TGTGCCAGCAAGAAGAACAGCGGGAGAGGTACAGATACGCAGTATTTT
TRBJ2-7,TRBD1,TRBV29-1,few,CSVGDRGYEQYF,TGCAGCGTGGGGGACAGGGGCTACGAGCAGTACTTC
TRBJ2-7,.,TRBV6-5,few,CASSYLTGSYEQYF,TGTGCCAGCAGTTACTTAACAGGCTCCTACGAGCAGTACTTC
TRBJ2-1,.,TRBV30,.,CAWSVGGRQFF,TGTGCCTGGAGTGTGGGGGGTAGGCAGTTCTTC
TRBJ2-1,.,TRBV27,few,CASSITGTAAYNEQFF,TGTGCCAGCAGCATTACTGGGACTGCCGCCTACAATGAGCAGTTCTTC
TRBJ1-4,.,TRBV18,.,CASSHGLRVNEKLFF,TGTGCCAGCTCCCACGGACTAAGGGTAAATGAAAAACTGTTTTTT
TRBJ1-5,TRBD1,TRBV18,.,CASSLAQGAGQPQHF,TGTGCCAGCTCACTCGCACAGGGGGCTGGACAGCCCCAGCATTTT
TRBJ1-5,.,TRBV2,few,CASSEPGQGGGQPQHF,TGTGCCAGCAGTGAACCGGGGCAGGGAGGAGGTCAGCCCCAGCATTTT
TRBJ2-1,TRBD2,TRBV6-5,.,CASRGGTSGVDEQFF,TGTGCCAGCAGGGGGGGAACTAGCGGGGTCGATGAGCAGTTCTTC
TRBJ2-1,TRBD1,TRBV28,few,CASSLRGGRDEQFF,TGTGCCAGCAGTTTGAGAGGGGGCAGGGATGAGCAGTTCTTC
TRBJ2-5,.,TRBV5-1,few,CASSRGDQETQYF,TGCGCCAGCAGCCGGGGAGACCAAGAGACCCAGTACTTC
TRBJ2-3,TRBD1,TRBV7-2,.,CASSPRQGGTDTQYF,TGTGCCAGCAGTCCACGACAGGGGGGCACAGATACGCAGTATTTT
TRBJ2-7,.,TRBV7-2,.,CAILMAGKGNEQYF,TGTGCCATCTTAATGGCGGGGAAGGGGAACGAGCAGTACTTC
TRBJ1-4,.,TRBV5-4,.,CASSAGSNEKLFF,TGTGCCAGCTCGGCAGGGTCTAATGAAAAACTGTTTTTT
TRBJ2-1,.,TRBV5-1,few,CASSLSRWERRPYNEQFF,TGCGCCAGCAGCTTGTCCAGGTGGGAGCGGAGACCCTACAATGAGCAGTTCTTC
TRBJ2-4,.,TRBV30,few,CAWSVGSKNIQYF,TGTGCCTGGAGTGTCGGGAGTAAAAACATTCAGTACTTC
TRBJ2-2,TRBD1,TRBV28,.,CASSSGQGIYLFF,TGTGCCAGCAGCTCCGGACAGGGGATTTATCTGTTTTTT
TRBJ2-5,.,TRBV5-1,few,CASSSLISVSQYF,TGCGCCAGCAGCTCTCTGATCAGCGTGTCCCAGTACTTC
TRBJ2-3,.,TRBV21-1,few,CASSKGRTGATDTQYF,TGTGCCAGCAGCAAAGGCAGGACAGGGGCCACAGATACGCAGTATTTT
TRBJ2-5,TRBD1,TRBV7-9,.,CASSVGQLSQETQYF,TGTGCCAGCAGCGTGGGACAGTTAAGCCAAGAGACCCAGTACTTC
TRBJ1-1,.,TRBV28,few,CASSSSGFEAFF,TGTGCCAGCAGTTCGTCAGGGTTTGAAGCTTTCTTT
TRBJ1-1,.,TRBV30,.,CAWSARAHTEAFF,TGTGCCTGGAGTGCCAGGGCCCACACTGAAGCTTTCTTT
TRBJ2-1,.,TRBV11-3,few,CASSLDQLDEQFF,TGTGCCAGCAGCTTAGATCAACTGGATGAGCAGTTCTTC
TRBJ2-5,TRBD2,TRBV4-2,few,CASSQGPGGRAETQYF,TGTGCCAGCAGCCAAGGACCCGGCGGGAGAGCGGAGACCCAGTACTTC
TRBJ2-3,.,TRBV7-9,few,CASSLFPVQYF,TGTGCCAGCAGCCTTTTCCCGGTGCAGTATTTT
TRBJ1-5,.,TRBV6-6,.,CASSLPSQGNQPQHF,TGTGCCAGCAGTCTCCCCTCACAGGGCAATCAGCCCCAGCATTTT
TRBJ2-1,.,TRBV4-2,.,CASSQDIVGYPSYNEQFF,TGTGCCAGCAGCCAAGACATTGTGGGCTACCCCTCCTACAATGAGCAGTTCTTC
TRBJ2-2,.,TRBV28,few,CASRPGTPNTGELFF,TGTGCCAGCAGGCCCGGGACACCGAACACCGGGGAGCTGTTTTTT
TRBJ1-6,.,TRBV9,few,CASSVLSGQLNSPLHF,TGTGCCAGCAGCGTATTGAGCGGACAGCTTAATTCACCCCTCCACTTT
TRBJ2-3,.,TRBV5-1,.,CASSLVGDTQYF,TGCGCCAGCAGCTTGGTCGGGGATACGCAGTATTTT
TRBJ1-2,.,TRBV5-1,.,CASSVGEATNYGYTF,TGCGCCAGCAGCGTTGGTGAGGCAACTAACTATGGCTACACCTTC
TRBJ2-1,TRBD2,TRBV18,few,CASSPPGTSGYNEQFF,TGTGCCAGCTCACCTCCCGGGACTAGCGGTTACAATGAGCAGTTCTTC
TRBJ2-7,.,TRBV7-9,few,CASSLEETGFMAQYF,TGTGCCAGCAGCTTAGAGGAAACAGGTTTTATGGCGCAGTACTTC
TRBJ1-6,.,TRBV4-1,.,CASSQTGLGNSPLHF,TGCGCCAGCAGCCAAACAGGGCTTGGTAATTCACCCCTCCACTTT